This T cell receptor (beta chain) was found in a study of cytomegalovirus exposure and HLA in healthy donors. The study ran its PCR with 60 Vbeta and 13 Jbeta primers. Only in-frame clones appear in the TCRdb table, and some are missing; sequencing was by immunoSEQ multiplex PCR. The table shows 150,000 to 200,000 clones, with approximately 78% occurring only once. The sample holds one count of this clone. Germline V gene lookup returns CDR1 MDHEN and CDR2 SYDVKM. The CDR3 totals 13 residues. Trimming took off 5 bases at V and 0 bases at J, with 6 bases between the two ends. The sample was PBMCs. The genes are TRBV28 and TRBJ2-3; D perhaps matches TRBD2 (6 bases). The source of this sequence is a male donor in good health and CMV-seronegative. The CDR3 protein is CASSGTSTDTQYF. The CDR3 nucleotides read TGTGCCAGCAGTGGGACTAGCACAGATACGCAGTATTTT.